This T cell receptor (beta chain) was found in a study of identical twins. Whole-study results and caveats: Its conclusions, products of cross-sectional statistical analysis, did not come from following the same donors. Out-of-frame alpha sequences that twins shared showed excess low generation probability.

This clonotype was seen only a few times. Its antigen is still unknown. The germline V gene encodes CDR1 LGHNA and CDR2 YSLEER. CDR3 size: 16 residues. V lost 1 base and J lost 2, with 12 bases in between. The authors used template switching to add a universal primer site and gave cDNA unique molecular identifiers. TCRdb reprocessed the 5' RACE reads via MiXCR and lists one record per CDR3 protein. The sample has 350,000 to 450,000 distinct CDR3 sequences; less than 20% are singletons. Among all donors, each was a healthy Caucasian. The sequence came from a man aged 50 to 59 in good health. The rearrangement uses TRBV4-3 and TRBJ2-1; tentatively, D is TRBD2 (7 bases). Sample: naive T cells sorted from blood. Here the CDR3 DNA reads TGCGCCAGCAGCCAAGGGGGGGGGGCGGCCTACAATGAGCAGTTCTTC. Translated, it gives CASSQGGGAAYNEQFF.